This T cell receptor beta chain was sequenced in a study of blood T cell repertoires in COVID-19. Looking at the study overall: Material from acute and convalescent COVID-19 was sourced from the United States, Italy and Spain.

The CDR3 loop spans 13 amino acids. Germline V lookup: CDR1 GTSNPN, CDR2 SVGIG (reference sequence). V trimming: 8 bases; J trimming: 4 bases; junction bases outside the gene matches: 2. In the authors' methods: It was from reference gene primer amplification that nucleated cell counts were estimated. The protocol was immunoSEQ multiplex PCR, while the TCRdb copy is restricted to in-frame clones and leaves out a portion. The V and J calls and clone size were taken over from that table, and D and trimming were inferred from the DNA. The repertoire includes 190,000 or so clones, approximately 82% of them detected once, and approximately 6.9% sits in the top ten.

V usage is TRBV30 and J usage is TRBJ1-6; 10 bases are a match to TRBD1. The sequence derives from a human donor with acute or convalescent COVID-19. The donor label of this sample is uncertain. The specimen sequenced was peripheral blood. The CDR3 region is CAKGQGYNSPLHF. Here the CDR3 DNA reads TGTGCCAAGGGACAGGGGTATAATTCACCCCTCCACTTT.